This TCR beta chain was identified in a study of T cell responses to AZD1222 COVID-19 vaccine. Whole-study results and caveats: Recipients of two AZD1222 doses showed rising Spike-specific TCR breadth and depth. Spike as a whole was targeted by vaccine-associated CD4 TCRs, dominant at 160-218 and 743-854. Reports indicate that nearly half of spike-specific TCRs are directed at unmutated variant regions.

Analysis merged second doses at about 4 or about 12 weeks. Measured with immunoSEQ multiplex PCR; TCRdb has only the in-frame clones, and not every one. The sample contains about 73,000 clones, 89% of which appear only once. About this clone: Its antigen remains unidentified.

The CDR3 is 14 amino acids. Germline loops: CDR1 SGHNT, CDR2 YENEEA. V gave up 5 bases and J gave up 9 bases, with 19 bases separating them. V usage is TRBV11-3 and J usage is TRBJ2-5, with no clear D. The sample was peripheral blood, taken 28 days after the second AZD1222 dose. The receptor's source is an adult who received the AZD1222 COVID-19 vaccine. In nucleotides, the CDR3 is TGTGCCAGCAGCCTGAAGACGGTTTCCTTGGCCCAGTACTTC. It is translated as CASSLKTVSLAQYF.